This passage covers 29 T cell receptor beta chains from one sample sequenced in a study of T cells in Graves' hyperthyroidism and ophthalmopathy. TCR beta CDR3 regions were amplified from RNA transcripts. The study used the HTBI primer set for a first-round RT-PCR of the TCR CDR3. TCRdb re-called the multiplex PCR reads with MiXCR, one entry per CDR3 protein. The sample yields under 650,000 distinct CDR3 sequences, about a sixth seen once. Sequenced material: blood. Every receptor here comes from a woman under 40 with Graves' hyperthyroidism.

This clonotype was seen ten or more times. V and J are TRBV6-1 and TRBJ2-3; 9 positions match TRBD2. The CDR3 length is 18 residues. CDR1 is MNHNS, CDR2 SASEGT, per germline. The V segment lost 5 bases and the J segment 0 bases; nucleotides outside the gene matches: 12. The CDR3 DNA follows: TGTGCCAGCAGTTCCACAAGCGGGAGGCCCCCTAGCACAGATACGCAGTATTTT. This translates into CASSSTSGRPPSTDTQYF.

This clonotype was detected ten times or more. Written as DNA, the CDR3 is TGTGCCACCGCGGACAGGGGGCGCGAGCAGTACTTC. The encoded protein is CATADRGREQYF. The genes are TRBV27 and TRBJ2-7; 11 bases match TRBD1. Germline CDR1 reads MNHEY; CDR2 reads SMNVEV (reference sequence). V trimming: 10 bases; J trimming: 6 bases; junction bases outside the gene matches: 5. The CDR3 runs to 12 residues.

Only a few counts were recorded for this clonotype. This chain links TRBV7-9 with TRBJ2-3, with TRBD2 matching over 7 bases. Germline loops: CDR1 SEHNR, CDR2 FQNEAQ (reference sequence). Losses at the gene ends were 6 bases for V and 3 bases for J; bases not matched to a gene: 12. CDR3 size: 16 residues. CDR3 nucleotide sequence: TGTGCCAGCAGATCTAAAAGACTAGCTGAAACAGATACGCAGTATTTT. It specifies CASRSKRLAETDTQYF.

This clonotype was seen many times. J is TRBJ2-7 and V is TRBV7-9, with D perhaps TRBD1 (6 bases). The CDR3 consists of 17 residues. The germline V and J ends were trimmed by 0 bases and 0 bases, with 15 bases remaining between them. The V gene's germline CDR1 is SEHNR and CDR2 FQNEAQ (reference sequence). CDR3 region: CASSLAGLNRASYEQYF. DNA for the CDR3: TGTGCCAGCAGCTTAGCGGGGCTTAACAGGGCCTCCTACGAGCAGTACTTC.

The table lists this clonotype with many counts. The chain is built from TRBV28 and TRBJ2-1; 7 bases align to TRBD2. Unmatched junction bases numbered 16, after V lost 8 bases and J lost 3 bases. Germline values: CDR1 MDHEN, CDR2 SYDVKM. This CDR3 comprises 17 residues. This chain's CDR3 is CASDDPRGRDLYNEQFF. The DNA for the CDR3 is TGTGCCAGCGATGACCCTCGGGGGAGGGACCTCTACAATGAGCAGTTCTTC.

This clonotype was counted at least ten times. The chain is built from TRBV28 and TRBJ2-3; TRBD1 is a possible D gene (5 bases). The CDR3 has 14 amino acids. Trimming pared 8 bases from V and 7 bases from J, leaving 19 bases between. CDR1 and CDR2 from the germline V gene are MDHEN and SYDVKM. The CDR3 loop is CASGALGVQYTQYF. The CDR3 DNA is TGTGCCAGCGGGGCCTTAGGCGTCCAATATACGCAGTATTTT.

This chain joins TRBV11-2 and TRBJ2-2; D is perhaps TRBD1 (6 bases). CDR3 size: 13 residues. With 5 bases removed from V and 6 bases from J, the gap between germline ends came to 10 bases. Germline CDR1 SGHAT, CDR2 FQNNGV. The CDR3 DNA reads as TGTGCCAGCAGCACTCAGGGGTCCGGGGAGCTGTTTTTT. It yields the protein CASSTQGSGELFF.

The rearrangement joins TRBV6-1 to TRBJ2-2; D is unclear. CDR1 is MNHNS and CDR2 is SASEGT in the germline V gene. This CDR3 spans 14 amino acids. V was cut by 2 bases and J by 1 base, with 5 bases left in between. CDR3 in amino acids: CASSELMNTGELFF. CDR3 DNA: TGTGCCAGCAGTGAATTGATGAACACCGGGGAGCTGTTTTTT.

This clonotype was recorded at least ten times. The V call is TRBV7-9, the J call TRBJ2-7; a weak D match, TRBD1 (5 bases). The CDR3 extends over 15 amino acids. CDR1 SEHNR and CDR2 FQNEAQ come from the germline V gene (reference sequence). Trimming stripped 5 bases from V and 0 bases from J, with 14 bases between. Here the CDR3 reads CASSVQAGSSYEQYF. As DNA, the CDR3 is TGTGCCAGCAGCGTACAGGCAGGCAGCTCCTACGAGCAGTACTTC.

Comment on this clonotype: Since a much larger clone is just one base distant, this may be a read error. The chain is built from TRBV6-1 and TRBJ2-3; D gene uncertain. Germline loops: CDR1 MNHNS, CDR2 SASEGT. The CDR3 is 14 residues long. Trimming left V 8 bases short and J 5 bases short, with 17 bases between. CDR3 region: CASGPLGARDTQYF. The CDR3 DNA is TGTGCCAGCGGTCCCCTCGGAGCGAGAGATACGCAGTATTTT.

This chain uses TRBV24-1 with TRBJ2-3; D gene ambiguous. The CDR3 is 13 amino acids. The V gene lost 5 bases and the J gene lost 0 bases, with 5 bases spanning the gap. CDR1 is KGHDR, CDR2 SFDVKD, per germline. CDR3 region: CATSAGSTDTQYF. The CDR3 DNA reads as TGTGCCACCAGTGCCGGGAGCACAGATACGCAGTATTTT.

There are many counts of this clonotype. J is TRBJ2-6 and V is TRBV11-2, with unresolved D. Trimming removed 5 bases from V and 2 bases from J, with 4 bases in between. CDR3 length equals 13 residues. Germline assignment: CDR1 SGHAT and CDR2 FQNNGV. The CDR3 coding sequence is TGTGCCAGCAGCAGGGCTGGGGCCAACGTCCTGACTTTC. Translated: CASSRAGANVLTF.

This chain connects TRBV2 to TRBJ2-3; the match to TRBD2 covers 13 bases. Germline assignment: CDR1 SNHLY and CDR2 FYNNEI. V was pared by 6 bases and J by 7 bases, with 10 bases of the junction left unmatched. CDR3 length: 16 amino acids. CDR3 sequence reads: CASRAITSGRAHTQYF. The CDR3, as DNA: TGTGCCAGCAGGGCTATTACTAGCGGGAGGGCACATACGCAGTATTTT.

This sequence joins TRBV28 and TRBJ2-7; 11 bases align to TRBD2. Germline CDR1 and CDR2: MDHEN and SYDVKM. This CDR3 contains 13 residues. J was trimmed by 7 bases and V by 7 bases; bases with no gene match: 6. The CDR3: CASKLAGAEEQYF. The CDR3 DNA sequence: TGTGCCAGCAAACTAGCGGGAGCGGAAGAGCAGTACTTC.

The genes are TRBV4-1 and TRBJ2-1; 7 positions match TRBD1. Germline loops: CDR1 MGHRA, CDR2 YSYEKL. The CDR3 has 15 residues. The junction had 9 bases not matched to a gene; V was cut back by 3 bases and J by 7 bases. The CDR3 DNA reads as TGCGCCAGCAGCCACTCAACAGGGGAATTAAATGAGCAGTTCTTC. The encoded protein is CASSHSTGELNEQFF.

Points on this clonotype: With a much larger clone just one base away, this may be a read error. The chain is built from TRBV3-1 and TRBJ2-1; a possible D gene is TRBD2 (5 bases). The CDR3 has 12 residues. The V and J ends lost 5 bases and 10 bases respectively, with 12 bases between them. Germline V lookup: CDR1 LGHDT, CDR2 YNNKEL (reference sequence). The CDR3 DNA sequence: TGTGCCAGCAGCGAAGGGAGTGGGGAGCAGTTCTTC. It encodes CASSEGSGEQFF.

The table lists this clonotype with many counts. This chain connects TRBV5-1 to TRBJ2-7; the D gene could be TRBD1 or TRBD2 (5 bases each). The CDR3 has 13 amino acids. V lost 6 bases to trimming and J lost 0 bases, with 10 bases between them. Germline CDR1 SGHRS, CDR2 YFSETQ. Here the CDR3 DNA reads TGCGCCAGCACAGGGACCCACTCCTACGAGCAGTACTTC. Translated, it gives CASTGTHSYEQYF.

The sample holds a few counts of this clonotype. The chain couples TRBV28 to TRBJ1-5; 10 bases line up with TRBD1. This CDR3 has 16 residues. CDR1 is MDHEN, CDR2 SYDVKM, per germline. The trim removed 6 bases at V and 2 bases at J, leaving 7 bases unmatched. The CDR3 region is CASSGWGTGGNQPQHF. In DNA form, the CDR3 reads TGTGCCAGCAGCGGGTGGGGGACAGGGGGCAATCAGCCCCAGCATTTT.

This clonotype was observed a handful of times. The chain has TRBV7-3 and TRBJ2-6; 7 bases are a match to TRBD1. Per germline, CDR1 SGHTA and CDR2 FQGTGA. The V segment lost 5 bases and the J segment 0 bases; nucleotides outside the gene matches: 13. This CDR3 has 19 residues. This CDR3 is CASSLRTGGEYSGANVLTF. As DNA, the CDR3 is TGTGCCAGCAGCCTACGGACAGGCGGAGAATACTCTGGGGCCAACGTCCTGACTTTC.

In its sample, this clonotype was seen many times. This chain connects TRBV29-1 to TRBJ2-7; D call uncertain. There are 12 residues in the CDR3. Germline CDR1 reads SQVTM; CDR2 reads ANQGSEA. V lost 5 bases and J lost 3, with 11 bases in between. CDR3 nucleotide sequence: TGCAGCGTTAAAGGAGAAGGCTACGAGCAGTACTTC. It codes for CSVKGEGYEQYF.

Only a few counts were recorded for this clonotype. V and J are TRBV19 and TRBJ2-1; 10 bases fit TRBD2. From germline, CDR1 is LNHDA and CDR2 SQIVND (reference sequence). The CDR3 is 13 amino acids. Trimming at V came to 8 bases and at J to 4 bases, leaving 2 bases not matched to a gene. The CDR3 loop reads CASWTSGYNEQFF. As DNA, the CDR3 is TGTGCCAGTTGGACTAGCGGATACAATGAGCAGTTCTTC.

The chain joins TRBV5-6 to TRBJ2-2; 9 bases are a match to TRBD1. V shed 4 bases, J shed 2 bases, and the junction held 6 bases outside the gene matches. CDR1 is SGHDT, CDR2 YYEEEE, per germline. The CDR3 totals 16 residues. The CDR3 DNA sequence: TGTGCCAGCAGCCACGACAGGGGGATTAACACCGGGGAGCTGTTTTTT. This gives the protein CASSHDRGINTGELFF. The full variable domain, its missing parts supplied by reference TRBV5-6 and TRBJ2-2, is DAGVTQSPTHLIKTRGQQVTLRCSPKSGHDTVSWYQQALGQGPQFIFQYYEEEERQRGNFPDRFSGHQFPNYSSELNVNALLLGDSALYLCASSHDRGINTGELFFGEGSRLTVL.

J is TRBJ2-7 and V is TRBV7-9; D is undetermined. V was shortened by 4 bases and J by 5 bases, with 12 bases between the two germline ends. This CDR3 has 13 residues. Germline loops: CDR1 SEHNR, CDR2 FQNEAQ (reference sequence). CDR3 sequence reads: CASSYRSAHEQYF. The CDR3 DNA reads as TGTGCCAGCAGCTATAGATCCGCTCACGAGCAGTACTTC.

In its sample, this clonotype was seen a few times. This chain uses TRBV5-1 with TRBJ2-5; weak D call: TRBD1 (5 bases). Germline loops: CDR1 SGHRS, CDR2 YFSETQ. The CDR3 runs 14 residues. V lost 4 bases, J lost 5 bases, and 15 bases lay in between. The CDR3 sequence is CASSPVGRVETQYF. Here the CDR3 DNA reads TGCGCCAGCAGCCCAGTGGGCAGGGTGGAGACCCAGTACTTC.

The sample holds many counts of this clonotype. CDR3 nucleotide sequence: TGTGCCAGCAGCGCCGGCCTCTGGCGGGAGGGTGATTATACGCAGTATTTT. This gives the protein CASSAGLWREGDYTQYF. J is TRBJ2-3 and V is TRBV11-2, with 9 nucleotides matching TRBD2. The ends lost 5 bases at V and 7 bases at J; junction bases unmatched: 16. Germline V gene data show CDR1 as SGHAT and CDR2 as FQNNGV. The CDR3 contains 17 residues.

The chain recombines TRBV20-1 with TRBJ1-4; TRBD1 is a possible D gene (5 bases). V lost 0 bases to trimming and J lost 5 bases, with 10 bases between them. Germline V gene data show CDR1 as DFQATT and CDR2 as SNEGSKA (reference sequence). The CDR3 runs to 14 residues. The CDR3 sequence: CSARDLGPNEKLFF. The CDR3 DNA follows: TGCAGTGCTAGAGATCTGGGGCCAAATGAAAAACTGTTTTTT.

The chain carries TRBV19 and TRBJ1-5; D gene ambiguous. The CDR3 sequence is 14 residues long. Trimming cost V 6 bases and J 1 base, with 10 bases left between them. The germline CDR1 and CDR2 sequences are LNHDA and SQIVND (reference sequence). In DNA form, the CDR3 reads TGTGCCAGTAGGGTTATTGGCAGCAATCAGCCCCAGCATTTT. It yields the protein CASRVIGSNQPQHF.

This clonotype was counted at least ten times. The rearrangement joins TRBV18 to TRBJ2-5; D unresolved. Trimming stripped 0 bases from V and 0 bases from J, with 8 bases between. This CDR3 has 15 amino acids. CDR1 is KGHSH, CDR2 LQKENI, per germline. The CDR3: CASSPPSRNQETQYF. CDR3 sequence (DNA): TGTGCCAGCTCACCACCAAGTCGGAACCAAGAGACCCAGTACTTC.

The DNA of the CDR3 is TGTGCCACCAGTGATAGCCTTTACTATGGCTACACCTTC. Protein: CATSDSLYYGYTF. V usage is TRBV24-1 and J usage is TRBJ1-2; no clear D. V gave up 3 bases and J gave up 3 bases, with 7 bases separating them. Germline V CDR1 and CDR2: KGHDR, SFDVKD. This CDR3 spans 13 amino acids.